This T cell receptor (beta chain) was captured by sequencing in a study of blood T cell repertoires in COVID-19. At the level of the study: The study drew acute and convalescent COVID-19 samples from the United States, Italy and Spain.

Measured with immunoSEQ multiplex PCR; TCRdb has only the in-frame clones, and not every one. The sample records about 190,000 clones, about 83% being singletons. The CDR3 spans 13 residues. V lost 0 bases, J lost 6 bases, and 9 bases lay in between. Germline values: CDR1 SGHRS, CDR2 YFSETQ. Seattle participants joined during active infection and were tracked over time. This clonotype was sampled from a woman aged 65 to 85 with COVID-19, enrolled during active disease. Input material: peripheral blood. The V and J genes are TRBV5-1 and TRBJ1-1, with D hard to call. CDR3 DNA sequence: TGCGCCAGCAGCTTGGTCAGTAGCGCTGAAGCTTTCTTT. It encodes CASSLVSSAEAFF.